This TCR beta chain was recovered during a study of blood T cell repertoires in COVID-19 (TCRdb year 2020). About the study as a whole: The collaborator samples originated in the United States, Italy and Spain and spanned the acute and convalescent phases of COVID-19. The prospective study material was composed of cDNA or gDNA derived from T cells, B-cell-depleted T cells, or PBMCs. Sample metadata almost always included a de-identified subject ID, COVID-19 status, age in years and sex. Where HLA class I and class II types were available, the types were taken from metadata supplied by the sample provider, not from assay-based typing. The dataset comprised deeply sampled blood TCRbeta repertoires from subjects exposed to, actively infected with, or recovered from COVID-19. The repertoires were released in a freely available public database intended as a resource for research on the immune response to SARS-CoV-2. The samples were drawn from two sources: the first 160 participants of the ongoing ImmuneRACE study, and some 1,300 subjects contributed by 6 global collaborators.

The CDR3 holds 14 amino acids from the cysteine to the phenylalanine. Solely the CDR3 DNA is kept, with 42 bases framed from the first base. V and J are trimmed by 7 bases and 5 bases, and the gene matches miss 7 bases of the junction. CDR1 and CDR2 (WSHSY, SAAADI) derive from the germline V gene. Broader findings and caveats from the paper: The quantity of clinical and demographic metadata differed by source and by participant and was supplied without curation.

The collaborating institutions used their own protocols to collect whole blood in K2EDTA tubes. For TCRbeta analysis, collaborators shipped samples as frozen whole blood, isolated PBMCs, or DNA extracted from either of those sample types. With respect to this clone: Which antigen it targets is not known. Per-nucleotide qualities are absent, and no much larger clonotype sits a single base away.

TCRbeta CDR3 regions were amplified from genomic DNA using the immunoSEQ Assay, a bias-controlled multiplex PCR. Regarding the original processing steps: Within the assay, amplification of reference gene primers was used to estimate how many nucleated cells each sample contained. Sequence reads were collapsed and filtered to measure the absolute abundance of every unique TCRbeta CDR3 rearrangement. For each sample, productive Simpson clonality was calculated by taking the square root of Simpson's diversity index across productive rearrangements. The clones in this table, taken by TCRdb from immuneACCESS, are in-frame only. Not every clone is retained; where verified, under half of the shortfall comes from an unresolved V gene, and the cause of the rest is unknown. From that table come the V and J calls and clone size; the DNA was used to work out D and trimming. The sample table lists about 250,000 clones, about 79% of them with a count of one. 7.5% to 10% of the sample is in the top ten clones.

This clonotype was obtained from a man older than 75 with acute or convalescent COVID-19. The rearrangement joined TRBV10-2 to TRBJ2-3; the junction holds 9 bases that match TRBD2. The specimen sequenced was peripheral blood. The nucleotide sequence is TGCGCCAGCAAGGGGACTAGCCCCCGAGATACGCAGTATTTT. This translates into CASKGTSPRDTQYF.